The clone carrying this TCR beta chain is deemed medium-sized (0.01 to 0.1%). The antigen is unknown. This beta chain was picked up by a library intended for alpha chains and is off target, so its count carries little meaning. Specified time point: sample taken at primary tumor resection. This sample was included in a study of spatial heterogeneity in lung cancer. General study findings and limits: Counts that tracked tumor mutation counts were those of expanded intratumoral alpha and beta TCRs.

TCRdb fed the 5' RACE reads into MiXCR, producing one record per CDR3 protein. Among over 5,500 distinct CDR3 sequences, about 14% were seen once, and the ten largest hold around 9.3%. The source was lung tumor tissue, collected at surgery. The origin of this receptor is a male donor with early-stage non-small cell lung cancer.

The CDR3 sequence: CATSRLLPGRSSGGDEQFF. The CDR3 DNA reads as TGTGCCACCAGCAGGCTACTCCCGGGACGTTCGTCCGGGGGGGATGAGCAGTTCTTC. The chain carries TRBV15 and TRBJ2-1; 8 nucleotides align to TRBD2. Unmatched junction bases numbered 21, after V lost 3 bases and J lost 8 bases. The germline CDR1 and CDR2 sequences are LNHNV and YYDKDF (reference sequence). The CDR3 loop spans 19 amino acids.